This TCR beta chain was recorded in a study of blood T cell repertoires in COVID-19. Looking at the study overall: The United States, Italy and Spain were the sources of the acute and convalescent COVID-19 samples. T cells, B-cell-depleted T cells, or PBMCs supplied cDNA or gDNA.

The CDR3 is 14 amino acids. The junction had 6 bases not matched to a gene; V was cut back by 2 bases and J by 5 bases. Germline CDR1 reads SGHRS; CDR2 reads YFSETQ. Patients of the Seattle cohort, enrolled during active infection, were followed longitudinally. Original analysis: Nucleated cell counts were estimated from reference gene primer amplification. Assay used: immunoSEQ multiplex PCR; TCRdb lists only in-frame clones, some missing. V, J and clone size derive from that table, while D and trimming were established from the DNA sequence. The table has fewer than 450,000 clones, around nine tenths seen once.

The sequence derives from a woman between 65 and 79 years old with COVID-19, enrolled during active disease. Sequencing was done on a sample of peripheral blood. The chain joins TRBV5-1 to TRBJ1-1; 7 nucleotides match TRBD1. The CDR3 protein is CASSFGQVETEAFF. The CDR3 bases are TGCGCCAGCAGCTTTGGACAGGTGGAGACTGAAGCTTTCTTT.